This T cell receptor (beta chain) was found in a study of CXCR3-negative and CXCR3-positive naive CD8 T cells. Each TRB cDNA library was prepared by 5' RACE (with UMI labels). TCRdb processed the 5' RACE reads again and assigns one entry to each CDR3 protein, with no DNA. The table gives tens of thousands of distinct CDR3 sequences; the top ten clones make up around 1.9% of it. CDR3 length: 13 residues. The receptor was derived from a human donor in good health. Some clones in this sample may be carry-over from other donors' samples. Sequenced input: naive CXCR3- CD8+ T cells from blood. Described subset: CD45RO-CCR7+CD27+CD95- naive CD8+ T cells lacking CXCR3 (TNR3-). The rearrangement joins TRBV12-3 or TRBV12-4 to TRBJ1-1; TCRdb calls TRBD1, which cannot be checked without DNA. The CDR3 sequence: CASSLRGDYEAFF.